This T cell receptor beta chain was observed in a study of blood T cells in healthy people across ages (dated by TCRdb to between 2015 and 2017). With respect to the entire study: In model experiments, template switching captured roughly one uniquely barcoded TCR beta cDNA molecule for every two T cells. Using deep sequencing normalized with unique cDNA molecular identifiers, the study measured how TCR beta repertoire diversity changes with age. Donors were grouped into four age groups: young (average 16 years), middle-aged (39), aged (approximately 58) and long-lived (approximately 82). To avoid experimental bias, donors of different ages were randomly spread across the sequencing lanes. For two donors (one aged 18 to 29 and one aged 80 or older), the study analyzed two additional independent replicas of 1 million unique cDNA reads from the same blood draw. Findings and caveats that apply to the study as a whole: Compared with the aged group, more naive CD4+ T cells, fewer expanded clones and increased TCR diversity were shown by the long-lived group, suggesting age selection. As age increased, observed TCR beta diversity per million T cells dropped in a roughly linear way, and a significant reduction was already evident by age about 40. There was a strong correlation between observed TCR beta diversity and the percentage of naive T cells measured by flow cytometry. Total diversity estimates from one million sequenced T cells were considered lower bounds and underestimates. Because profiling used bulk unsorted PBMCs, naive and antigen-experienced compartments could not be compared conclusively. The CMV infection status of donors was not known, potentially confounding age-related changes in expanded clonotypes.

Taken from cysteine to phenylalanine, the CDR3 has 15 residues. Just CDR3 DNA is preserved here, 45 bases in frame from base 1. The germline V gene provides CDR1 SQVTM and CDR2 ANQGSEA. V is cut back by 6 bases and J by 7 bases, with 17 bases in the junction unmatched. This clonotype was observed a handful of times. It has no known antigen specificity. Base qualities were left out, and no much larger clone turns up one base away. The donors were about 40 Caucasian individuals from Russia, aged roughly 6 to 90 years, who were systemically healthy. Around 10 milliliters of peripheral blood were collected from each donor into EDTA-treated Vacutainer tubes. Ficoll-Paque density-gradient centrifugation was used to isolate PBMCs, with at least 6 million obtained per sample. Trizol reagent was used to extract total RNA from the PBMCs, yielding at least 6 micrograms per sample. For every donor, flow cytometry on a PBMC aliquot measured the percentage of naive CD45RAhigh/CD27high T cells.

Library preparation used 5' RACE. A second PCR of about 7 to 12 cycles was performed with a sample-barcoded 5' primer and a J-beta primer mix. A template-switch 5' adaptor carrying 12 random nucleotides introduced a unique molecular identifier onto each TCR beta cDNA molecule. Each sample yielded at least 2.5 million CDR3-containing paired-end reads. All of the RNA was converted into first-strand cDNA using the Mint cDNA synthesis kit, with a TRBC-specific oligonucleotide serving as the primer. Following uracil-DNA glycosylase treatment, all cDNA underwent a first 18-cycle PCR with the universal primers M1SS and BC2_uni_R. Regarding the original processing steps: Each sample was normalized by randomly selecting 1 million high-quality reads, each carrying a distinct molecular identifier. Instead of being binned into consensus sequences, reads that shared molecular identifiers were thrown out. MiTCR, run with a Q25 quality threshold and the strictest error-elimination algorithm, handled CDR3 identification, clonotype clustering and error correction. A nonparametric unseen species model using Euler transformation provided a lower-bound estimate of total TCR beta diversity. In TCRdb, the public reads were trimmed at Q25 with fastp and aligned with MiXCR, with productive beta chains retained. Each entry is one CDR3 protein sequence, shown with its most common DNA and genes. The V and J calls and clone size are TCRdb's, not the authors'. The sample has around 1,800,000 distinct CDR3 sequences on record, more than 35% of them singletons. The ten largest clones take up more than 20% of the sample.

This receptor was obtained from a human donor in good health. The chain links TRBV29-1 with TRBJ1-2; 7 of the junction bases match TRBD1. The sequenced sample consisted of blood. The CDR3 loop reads CSVFEEGTVFGGYTF. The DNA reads TGCAGCGTCTTTGAAGAGGGGACAGTTTTCGGTGGCTACACCTTC. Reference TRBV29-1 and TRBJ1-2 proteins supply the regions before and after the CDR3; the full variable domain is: SAVISQKPSRDICQRGTSLTIQCQVDSQVTMMFWYRQQPGQSLTLIATANQGSEATYESGFVIDKFPISRPNLTFSTLTVSNMSPEDSSIYLCSVFEEGTVFGGYTFGSGTRLTVV.